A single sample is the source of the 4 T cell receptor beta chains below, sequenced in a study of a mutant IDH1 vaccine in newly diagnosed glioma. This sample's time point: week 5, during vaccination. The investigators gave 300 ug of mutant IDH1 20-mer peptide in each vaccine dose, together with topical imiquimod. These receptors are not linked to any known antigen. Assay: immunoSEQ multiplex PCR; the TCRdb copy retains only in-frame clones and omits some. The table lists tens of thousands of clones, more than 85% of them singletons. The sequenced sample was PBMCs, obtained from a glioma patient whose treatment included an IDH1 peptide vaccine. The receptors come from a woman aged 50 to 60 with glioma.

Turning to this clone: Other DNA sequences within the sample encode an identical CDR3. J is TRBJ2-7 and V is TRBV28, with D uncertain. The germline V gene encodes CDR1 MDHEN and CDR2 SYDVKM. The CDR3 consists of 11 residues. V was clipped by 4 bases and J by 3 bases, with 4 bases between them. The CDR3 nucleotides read TGTGCCAGCAGTTCCATCTACGAGCAGTACTTC. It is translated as CASSSIYEQYF.

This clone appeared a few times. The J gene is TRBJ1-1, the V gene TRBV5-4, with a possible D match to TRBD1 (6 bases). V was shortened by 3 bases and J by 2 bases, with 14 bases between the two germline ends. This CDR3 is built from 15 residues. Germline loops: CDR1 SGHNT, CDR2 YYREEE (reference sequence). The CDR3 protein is CASSSRLQGNTEAFF. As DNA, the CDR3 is TGTGCCAGCAGCTCGAGGCTACAGGGAAACACTGAAGCTTTCTTT.

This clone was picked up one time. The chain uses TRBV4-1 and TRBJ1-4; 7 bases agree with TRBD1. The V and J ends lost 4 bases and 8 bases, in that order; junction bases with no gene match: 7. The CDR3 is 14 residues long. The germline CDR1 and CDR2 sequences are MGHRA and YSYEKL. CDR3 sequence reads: CASSRQGEGEKLFF. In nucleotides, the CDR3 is TGCGCCAGCAGCCGACAGGGAGAGGGGGAAAAACTGTTTTTT.

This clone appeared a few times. CDR3 in amino acids: CASSEVRGQPQHF. The CDR3 DNA reads TGTGCCAGCAGTGAGGTTCGGGGGCAGCCCCAGCATTTT. This chain uses TRBV2 with TRBJ1-5; D is possibly TRBD1 (5 bases). V dropped 3 bases and J dropped 7 bases, with 10 bases sitting between them. The CDR3 runs to 13 residues. From germline, CDR1 is SNHLY and CDR2 FYNNEI.